This section outlines one TCR beta chain sequence together with its context. The antigen remains undetermined. The data stem from a study of cytomegalovirus exposure and HLA in healthy donors. For the study at large: A later analysis reported the same platform for the 95 to 150 validation repertoires and the 666 first-cohort repertoires. Study-wide results and caveats: In vitro assays verified that three CMV-associated chains recognized CMV antigens specifically. Most TCRs appeared rarely, but some public TCRs recurred in many donors.

TCRdb keeps only in-frame clones here, not all; method: immunoSEQ multiplex PCR. The sample has 260,000 or so clones, around 89% seen once; the top ten hold over 0.7%. V was trimmed by 0 bases and J by 1 base, leaving 13 bases between them. Germline CDR1 is SGHNT and CDR2 is YYREEE (reference sequence). CDR3 length: 16 amino acids. This rearrangement joins TRBV5-4 to TRBJ1-1; no reliable D call. Sample: PBMCs. This clonotype was obtained from a woman younger than 30 in good health and CMV-seronegative. DNA for the CDR3: TGTGCCAGCAGCTTGGATTTCTCGGCGGGGAACACTGAAGCTTTCTTT. It specifies CASSLDFSAGNTEAFF.